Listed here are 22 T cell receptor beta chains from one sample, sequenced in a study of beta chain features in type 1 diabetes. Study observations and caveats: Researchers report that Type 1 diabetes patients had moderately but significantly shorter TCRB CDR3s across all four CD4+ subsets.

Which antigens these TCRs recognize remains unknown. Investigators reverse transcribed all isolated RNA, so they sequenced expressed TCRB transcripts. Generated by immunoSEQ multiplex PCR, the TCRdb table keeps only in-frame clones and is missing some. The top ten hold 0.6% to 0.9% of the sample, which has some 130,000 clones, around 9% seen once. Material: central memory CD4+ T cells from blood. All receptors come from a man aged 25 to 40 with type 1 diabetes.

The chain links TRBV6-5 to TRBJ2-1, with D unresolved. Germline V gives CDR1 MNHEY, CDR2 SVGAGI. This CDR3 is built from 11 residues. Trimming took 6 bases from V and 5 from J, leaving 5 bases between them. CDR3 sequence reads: CASSFHNEQFF. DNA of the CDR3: TGTGCCAGCAGCTTCCACAATGAGCAGTTCTTC.

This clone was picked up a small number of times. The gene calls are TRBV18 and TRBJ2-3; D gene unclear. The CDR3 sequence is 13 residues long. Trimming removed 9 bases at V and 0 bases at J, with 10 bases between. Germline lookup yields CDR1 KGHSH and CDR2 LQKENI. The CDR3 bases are TGTGCCAGTCTGAGATCCAGCACAGATACGCAGTATTTT. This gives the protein CASLRSSTDTQYF.

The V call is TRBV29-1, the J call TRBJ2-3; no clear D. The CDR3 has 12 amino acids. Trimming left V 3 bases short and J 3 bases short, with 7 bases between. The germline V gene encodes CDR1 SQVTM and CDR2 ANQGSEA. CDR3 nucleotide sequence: TGCAGCGTTGACCCTAGTACAGATACGCAGTATTTT. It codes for CSVDPSTDTQYF.

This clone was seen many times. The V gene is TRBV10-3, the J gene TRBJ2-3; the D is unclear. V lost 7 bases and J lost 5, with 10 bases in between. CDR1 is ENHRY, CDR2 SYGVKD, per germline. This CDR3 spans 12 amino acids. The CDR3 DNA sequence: TGTGCCATCATGTCGGGTGGAGATACGCAGTATTTT. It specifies CAIMSGGDTQYF.

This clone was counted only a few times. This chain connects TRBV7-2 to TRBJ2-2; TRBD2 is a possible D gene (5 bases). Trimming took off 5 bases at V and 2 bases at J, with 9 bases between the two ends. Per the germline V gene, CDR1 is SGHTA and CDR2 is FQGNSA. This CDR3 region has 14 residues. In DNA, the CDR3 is TGTGCCAGCAGCCCAGGACTTAACACCGGGGAGCTGTTTTTT. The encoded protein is CASSPGLNTGELFF.

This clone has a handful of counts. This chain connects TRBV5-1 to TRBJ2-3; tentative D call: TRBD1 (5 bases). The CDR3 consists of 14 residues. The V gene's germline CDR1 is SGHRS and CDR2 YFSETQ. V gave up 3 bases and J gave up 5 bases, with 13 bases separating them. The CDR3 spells CASSSTGPLDTQYF. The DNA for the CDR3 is TGCGCCAGCAGCTCTACAGGTCCCCTAGATACGCAGTATTTT.

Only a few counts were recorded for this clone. CDR3 nucleotides: TGTGCCAGCAGCTCGAGGGGGATGAGCACAGATACGCAGTATTTT. Residues: CASSSRGMSTDTQYF. The V call is TRBV5-8, the J call TRBJ2-3; tentatively, D is TRBD1 (6 bases). CDR3 length equals 15 residues. CDR1 is SGHTS, CDR2 YDEGEE, per germline. Trimming stripped 3 bases from V and 0 bases from J, with 11 bases between.

This chain's CDR3 is CASNRGRVGMNTEAFF. The CDR3 region has the DNA TGTGCCAGCAACAGGGGAAGGGTTGGCATGAACACTGAAGCTTTCTTT. The chain links TRBV27 to TRBJ1-1, with TRBD1 matching 7 bases. V shed 7 bases, J shed 0 bases, and the junction held 11 bases outside the gene matches. CDR3 size: 16 residues. The germline gives CDR1 MNHEY, CDR2 SMNVEV (reference sequence).

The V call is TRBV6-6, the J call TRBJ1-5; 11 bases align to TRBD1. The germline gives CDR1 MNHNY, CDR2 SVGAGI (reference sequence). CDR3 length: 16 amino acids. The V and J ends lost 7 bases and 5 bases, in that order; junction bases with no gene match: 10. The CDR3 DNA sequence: TGTGCCAGCACGAAAAGGACAGGGGGCGCCGATCAGCCCCAGCATTTT. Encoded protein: CASTKRTGGADQPQHF.

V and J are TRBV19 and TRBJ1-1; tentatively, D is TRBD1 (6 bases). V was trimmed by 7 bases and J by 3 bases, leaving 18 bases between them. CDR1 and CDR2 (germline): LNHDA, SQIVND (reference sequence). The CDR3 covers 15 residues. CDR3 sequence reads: CASKGLTYRDTEAFF. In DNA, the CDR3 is TGTGCCAGTAAAGGGTTAACCTACAGGGACACTGAAGCTTTCTTT.

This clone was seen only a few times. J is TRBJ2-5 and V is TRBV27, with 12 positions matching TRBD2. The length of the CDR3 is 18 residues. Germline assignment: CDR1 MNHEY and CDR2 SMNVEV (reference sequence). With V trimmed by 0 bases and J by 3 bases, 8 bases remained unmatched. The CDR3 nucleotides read TGTGCCAGCAGTTTATCCCCCTATCGGACTAGCGGGGAAGAGACCCAGTACTTC. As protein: CASSLSPYRTSGEETQYF.

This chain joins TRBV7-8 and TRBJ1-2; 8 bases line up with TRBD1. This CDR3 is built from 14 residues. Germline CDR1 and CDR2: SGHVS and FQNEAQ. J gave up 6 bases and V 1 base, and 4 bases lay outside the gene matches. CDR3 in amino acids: CASSLGDRTDGYTF. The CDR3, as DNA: TGTGCCAGCAGCTTAGGGGACAGGACGGATGGCTACACCTTC. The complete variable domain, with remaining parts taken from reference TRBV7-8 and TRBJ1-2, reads GAGVSQSPRYKVAKRGQDVALRCDPISGHVSLFWYQQALGQGPEFLTYFQNEAQLDKSGLPSDRFFAERPEGSVSTLKIQRTQQEDSAVYLCASSLGDRTDGYTFGSGTRLTVV.

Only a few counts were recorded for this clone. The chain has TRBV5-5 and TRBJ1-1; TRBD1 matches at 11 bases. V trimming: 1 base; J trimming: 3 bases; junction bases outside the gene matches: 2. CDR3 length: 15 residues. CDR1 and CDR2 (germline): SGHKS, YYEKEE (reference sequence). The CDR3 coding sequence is TGTGCCAGCAGCTTGAGGGGACAGGGGGACACTGAAGCTTTCTTT. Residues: CASSLRGQGDTEAFF. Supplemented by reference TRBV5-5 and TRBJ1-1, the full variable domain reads DAGVTQSPTHLIKTRGQQVTLRCSPISGHKSVSWYQQVLGQGPQFIFQYYEKEERGRGNFPDRFSARQFPNYSSELNVNALLLGDSALYLCASSLRGQGDTEAFFGQGTRLTVV.

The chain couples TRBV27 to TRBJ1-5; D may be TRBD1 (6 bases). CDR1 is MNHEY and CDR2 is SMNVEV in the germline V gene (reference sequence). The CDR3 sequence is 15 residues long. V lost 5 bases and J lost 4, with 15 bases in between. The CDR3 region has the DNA TGTGCCAGCAGTCTCATGGGGGCCCTTAATCAGCCCCAGCATTTT. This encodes CASSLMGALNQPQHF.

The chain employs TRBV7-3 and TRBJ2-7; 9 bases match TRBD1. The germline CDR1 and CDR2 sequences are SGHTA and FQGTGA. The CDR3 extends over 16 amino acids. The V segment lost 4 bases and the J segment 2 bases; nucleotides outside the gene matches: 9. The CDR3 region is CASSSTYRDRAYEQYF. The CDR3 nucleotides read TGTGCCAGCAGCTCAACATACCGGGACAGGGCCTACGAGCAGTACTTC. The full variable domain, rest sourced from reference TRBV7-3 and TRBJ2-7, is GAGVSQTPSNKVTEKGKYVELRCDPISGHTALYWYRQSLGQGPEFLIYFQGTGAADDSGLPNDRFFAVRPEGSVSTLKIQRTERGDSAVYLCASSSTYRDRAYEQYFGPGTRLTVT.

The DNA for the CDR3 is TGTGCCAGCAGCGTAGTGGGGACAGGGGGCGCCGGGAACACTGAAGCTTTCTTT. As protein: CASSVVGTGGAGNTEAFF. V usage is TRBV9 and J usage is TRBJ1-1; 12 bases align to TRBD1. Germline assignment: CDR1 SGDLS and CDR2 YYNGEE. This CDR3 region has 18 residues. With V trimmed by 0 bases and J by 1 base, 7 bases remained unmatched.

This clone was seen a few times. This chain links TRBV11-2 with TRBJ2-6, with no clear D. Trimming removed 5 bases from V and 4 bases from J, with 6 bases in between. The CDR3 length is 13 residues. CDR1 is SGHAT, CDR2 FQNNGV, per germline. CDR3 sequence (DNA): TGTGCCAGCAGCGAACAGGGGGCCAACGTCCTGACTTTC. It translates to CASSEQGANVLTF.

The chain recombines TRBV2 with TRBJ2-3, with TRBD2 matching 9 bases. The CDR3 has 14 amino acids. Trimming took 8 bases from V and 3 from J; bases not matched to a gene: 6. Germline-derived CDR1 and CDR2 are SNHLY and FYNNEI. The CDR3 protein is CASARGGPTDTQYF. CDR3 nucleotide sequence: TGTGCCAGCGCGCGGGGGGGCCCTACAGATACGCAGTATTTT.

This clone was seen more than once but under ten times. CDR3 sequence reads: CASSLALADTDTQYF. The CDR3 nucleotides are TGTGCCAGCAGCTTGGCACTAGCGGACACAGATACGCAGTATTTT. The genes are TRBV5-4 and TRBJ2-3, with 8 bases that match TRBD2. The V gene end was trimmed by 0 bases and the J gene end by 2 bases; junction bases not matched to a gene: 2. This CDR3 comprises 15 residues. Germline lookup yields CDR1 SGHNT and CDR2 YYREEE (reference sequence).

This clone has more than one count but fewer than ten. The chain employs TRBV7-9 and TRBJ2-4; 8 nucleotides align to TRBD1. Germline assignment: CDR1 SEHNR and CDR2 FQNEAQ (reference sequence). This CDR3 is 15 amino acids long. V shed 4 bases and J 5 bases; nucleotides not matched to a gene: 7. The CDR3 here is CASSSGGSNQNIQYF. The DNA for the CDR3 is TGTGCCAGCAGCTCAGGGGGCTCCAACCAAAACATTCAGTACTTC.

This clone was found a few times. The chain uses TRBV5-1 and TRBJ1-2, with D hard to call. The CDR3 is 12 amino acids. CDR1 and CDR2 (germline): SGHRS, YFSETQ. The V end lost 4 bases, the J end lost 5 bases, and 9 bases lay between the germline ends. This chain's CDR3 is CASSPTGYGYTF. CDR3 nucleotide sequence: TGCGCCAGCAGCCCGACGGGTTATGGCTACACCTTC. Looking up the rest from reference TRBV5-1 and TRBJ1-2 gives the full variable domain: KAGVTQTPRYLIKTRGQQVTLSCSPISGHRSVSWYQQTPGQGLQFLFEYFSETQRNKGNFPGRFSGRQFSNSRSEMNVSTLELGDSALYLCASSPTGYGYTFGSGTRLTVV.

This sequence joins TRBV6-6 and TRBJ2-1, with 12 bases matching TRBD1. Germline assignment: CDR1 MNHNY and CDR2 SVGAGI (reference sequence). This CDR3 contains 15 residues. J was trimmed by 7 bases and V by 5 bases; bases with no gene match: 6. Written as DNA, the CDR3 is TGTGCCAGCAGTAGGGGGACAGGGGGCTCGAATGAGCAGTTCTTC. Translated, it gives CASSRGTGGSNEQFF.